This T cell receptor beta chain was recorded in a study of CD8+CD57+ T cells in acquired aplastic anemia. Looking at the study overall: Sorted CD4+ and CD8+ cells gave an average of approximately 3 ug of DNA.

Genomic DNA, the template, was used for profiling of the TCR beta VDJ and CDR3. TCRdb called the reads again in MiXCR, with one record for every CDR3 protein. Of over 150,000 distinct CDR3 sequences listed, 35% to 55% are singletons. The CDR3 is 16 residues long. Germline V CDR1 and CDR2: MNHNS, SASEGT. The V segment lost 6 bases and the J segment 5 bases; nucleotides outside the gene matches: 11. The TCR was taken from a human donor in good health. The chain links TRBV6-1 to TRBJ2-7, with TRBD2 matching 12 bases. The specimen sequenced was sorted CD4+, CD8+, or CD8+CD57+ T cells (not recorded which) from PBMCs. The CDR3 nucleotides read TGTGCCAGCAGGACCCCTTGGACTAGCGGGGAGCACGAGCAGTACTTC. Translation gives CASRTPWTSGEHEQYF.